This TCR beta chain originates from a study of blood T cell repertoires in COVID-19. Whole-study context: Samples came from the United States, Italy and Spain, spanning acute and convalescent COVID-19. T cells, B-cell-depleted T cells, or PBMCs provided the cDNA or gDNA that served as material.

The trim removed 3 bases at V and 5 bases at J, leaving 12 bases unmatched. This CDR3 has 16 amino acids. Germline V gene data show CDR1 as SGHNT and CDR2 as YYREEE (reference sequence). Source study methods: Reference gene primer amplification yielded estimated nucleated cell counts. Clones were sequenced by immunoSEQ multiplex PCR, and TCRdb holds only the in-frame ones, with some missing. The DNA was the basis for D and trimming; V, J and clone size are from that table. Among around 130,000 clones listed, roughly four fifths were seen once. Sequencing was performed on peripheral blood. This TCR was sampled from a man aged 40-49 years with active or convalescent COVID-19. V gene TRBV5-4 combines with J gene TRBJ2-5; 8 nucleotides line up with TRBD2. The CDR3 DNA is TGTGCCAGCAGCTCCCACGGAAGCGGGGGAGGGGAGACCCAGTACTTC. Translated, it gives CASSSHGSGGGETQYF.